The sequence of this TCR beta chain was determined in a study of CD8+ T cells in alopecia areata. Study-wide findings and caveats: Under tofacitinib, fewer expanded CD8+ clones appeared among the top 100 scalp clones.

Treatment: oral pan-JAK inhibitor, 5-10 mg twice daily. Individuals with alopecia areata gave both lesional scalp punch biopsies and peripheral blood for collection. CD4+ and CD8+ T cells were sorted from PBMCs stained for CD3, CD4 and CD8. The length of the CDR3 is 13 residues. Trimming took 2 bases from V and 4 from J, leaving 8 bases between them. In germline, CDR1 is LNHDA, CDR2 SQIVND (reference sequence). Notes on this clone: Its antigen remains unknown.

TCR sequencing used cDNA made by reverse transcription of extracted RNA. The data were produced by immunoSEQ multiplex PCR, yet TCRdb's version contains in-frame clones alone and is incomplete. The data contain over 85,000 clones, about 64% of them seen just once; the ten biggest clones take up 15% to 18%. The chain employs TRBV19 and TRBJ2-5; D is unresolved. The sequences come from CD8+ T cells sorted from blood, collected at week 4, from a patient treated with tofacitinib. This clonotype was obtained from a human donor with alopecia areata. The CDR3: CASSIPPTETQYF. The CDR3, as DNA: TGTGCCAGTAGTATACCCCCTACAGAGACCCAGTACTTC.